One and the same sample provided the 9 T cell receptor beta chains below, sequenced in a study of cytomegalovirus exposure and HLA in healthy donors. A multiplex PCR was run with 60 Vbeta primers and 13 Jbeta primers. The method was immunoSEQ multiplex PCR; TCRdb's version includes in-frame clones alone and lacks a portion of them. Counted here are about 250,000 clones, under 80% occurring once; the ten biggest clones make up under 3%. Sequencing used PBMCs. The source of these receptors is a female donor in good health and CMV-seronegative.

CDR3 bases: TGTGCCAGCACCCACCTCGTGACAGGGGACTCCTACGAGCAGTACTTC. This gives the protein CASTHLVTGDSYEQYF. This chain joins TRBV28 and TRBJ2-7, with 8 positions matching TRBD1. Trimming at V came to 7 bases and at J to 0 bases, leaving 11 bases not matched to a gene. The CDR3 is 16 amino acids. Germline assignment: CDR1 MDHEN and CDR2 SYDVKM. Complete variable domain (other parts from reference TRBV28 and TRBJ2-7): DVKVTQSSRYLVKRTGEKVFLECVQDMDHENMFWYRQDPGLGLRLIYFSYDVKMKEKGDIPEGYSVSREKKERFSLILESASTNQTSMYLCASTHLVTGDSYEQYFGPGTRLTVT.

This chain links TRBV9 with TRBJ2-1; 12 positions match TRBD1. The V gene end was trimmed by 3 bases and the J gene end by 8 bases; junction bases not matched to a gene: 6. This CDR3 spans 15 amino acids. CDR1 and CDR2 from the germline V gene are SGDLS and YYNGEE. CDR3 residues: CASSEEGTGGDEQFF. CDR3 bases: TGTGCCAGCAGCGAGGAGGGGACAGGGGGCGATGAGCAGTTCTTC.

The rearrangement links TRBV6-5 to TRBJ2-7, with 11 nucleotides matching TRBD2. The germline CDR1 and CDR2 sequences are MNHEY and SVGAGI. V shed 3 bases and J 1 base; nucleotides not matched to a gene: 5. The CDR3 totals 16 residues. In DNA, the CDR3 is TGTGCCAGCAGTTATTGGCTAGCGGGAGGATCCTACGAGCAGTACTTC. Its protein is CASSYWLAGGSYEQYF.

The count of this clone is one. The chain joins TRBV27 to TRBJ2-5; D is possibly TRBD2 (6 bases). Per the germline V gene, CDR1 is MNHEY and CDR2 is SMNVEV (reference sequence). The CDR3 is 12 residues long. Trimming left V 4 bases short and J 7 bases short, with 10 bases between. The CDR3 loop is CASSSGGLTQYF. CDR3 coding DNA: TGTGCCAGCAGTTCCGGGGGTTTGACCCAGTACTTC.

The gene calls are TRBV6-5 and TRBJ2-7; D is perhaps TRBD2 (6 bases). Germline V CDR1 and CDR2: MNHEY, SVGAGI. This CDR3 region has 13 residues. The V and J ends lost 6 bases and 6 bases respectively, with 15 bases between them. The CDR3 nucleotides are TGTGCCAGCAGGACAAAAGGAGGGGCCGAGCAGTACTTC. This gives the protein CASRTKGGAEQYF.

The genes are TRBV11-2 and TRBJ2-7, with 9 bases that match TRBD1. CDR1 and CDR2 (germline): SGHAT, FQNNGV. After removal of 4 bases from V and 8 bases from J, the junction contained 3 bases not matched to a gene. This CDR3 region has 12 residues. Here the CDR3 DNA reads TGTGCCAGCAGCTGGGACAGGGTTAAGCAGTACTTC. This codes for CASSWDRVKQYF.

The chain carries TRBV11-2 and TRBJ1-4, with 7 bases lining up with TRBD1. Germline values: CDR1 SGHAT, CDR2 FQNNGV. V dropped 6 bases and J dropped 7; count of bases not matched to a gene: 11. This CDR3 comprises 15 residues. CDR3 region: CASSSTGSNGEKLFF. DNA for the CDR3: TGTGCCAGCAGTTCGACAGGGTCAAACGGTGAAAAACTGTTTTTT. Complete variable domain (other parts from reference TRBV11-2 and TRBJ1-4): EAGVAQSPRYKIIEKRQSVAFWCNPISGHATLYWYQQILGQGPKLLIQFQNNGVVDDSQLPKDRFSAERLKGVDSTLKIQPAKLEDSAVYLCASSSTGSNGEKLFFGSGTQLSVL.

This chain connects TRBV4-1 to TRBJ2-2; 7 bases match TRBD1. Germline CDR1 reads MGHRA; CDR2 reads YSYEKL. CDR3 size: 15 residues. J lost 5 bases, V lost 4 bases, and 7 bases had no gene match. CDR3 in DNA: TGCGCCAGCAGCCCCCGGGACAGTGGGACCGGGGAGCTGTTTTTT. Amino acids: CASSPRDSGTGELFF.

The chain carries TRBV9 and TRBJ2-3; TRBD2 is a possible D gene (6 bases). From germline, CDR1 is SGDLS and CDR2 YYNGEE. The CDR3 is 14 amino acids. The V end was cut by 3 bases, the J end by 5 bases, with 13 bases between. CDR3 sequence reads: CASSAQVSGDTQYF. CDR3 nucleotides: TGTGCCAGCAGCGCCCAGGTTAGCGGAGATACGCAGTATTTT.